What follows is one T cell receptor beta chain and its context. Its antigen is undetermined. This sample is part of a study of cytomegalovirus exposure and HLA in healthy donors. Clones were read by immunoSEQ multiplex PCR, and TCRdb kept only the in-frame ones, dropping some. Of approximately 220,000 clones listed, around 87% are singletons. This CDR3 region has 15 residues. Looked up from germline, CDR1 is SGHTA and CDR2 is FQGTGA. V lost 5 bases and J lost 1; bases outside the gene matches: 3. Findings and limits, study-wide: Testing in vitro showed a few CMV-associated chains specific for CMV antigens.

The TCR comes from a man between 18 and 29 years old in good health and CMV-seronegative. Sequencing used PBMCs. This chain uses TRBV7-3 with TRBJ2-2, with 8 nucleotides matching TRBD1. The CDR3 DNA reads as TGTGCCAGCAGCCCTACAGGGGGGAACACCGGGGAGCTGTTTTTT. Residues: CASSPTGGNTGELFF.